The rows below give T cell receptor beta chains drawn from one sample of a study of CD8 T cells in Susac syndrome. TCRdb ran MiXCR on the immunoSEQ multiplex PCR reads and lists one entry per CDR3 protein. The sample has around 200,000 distinct CDR3 sequences, around 90% seen once. Sequenced input: CD8+ T cells from PBMCs. These receptors originate from a human donor with multiple sclerosis. Both conserved end residues are part of each CDR3. D genes are given only for firm matches. The size field is filled for only some rows; it gives once, few, many or a size class.

j_gene: TRBJ2-7; abundance: NA; d_gene: NA; v_gene: TRBV27; CDR3nt: TGTGCCAGCAGTTTCCAACAAACTTACGAGCAGTACTTC; CDR3aa: CASSFQQTYEQYF
j_gene: TRBJ1-3; abundance: NA; d_gene: NA; v_gene: TRBV30; CDR3nt: TGTGCCTGGAGTGGTGGTGGAAACACCATATATTTT; CDR3aa: CAWSGGGNTIYF
j_gene: TRBJ1-1; abundance: NA; d_gene: NA; v_gene: TRBV29-1; CDR3nt: TGCAGCGGTTCAGGGAGGAACACTGAAGCTTTCTTT; CDR3aa: CSGSGRNTEAFF
j_gene: TRBJ2-7; abundance: NA; d_gene: TRBD2; v_gene: TRBV29-1; CDR3nt: TGCAGCGTTGAACTAGCGGGAGTTGAGGGTGGCGAGCAGTACTTC; CDR3aa: CSVELAGVEGGEQYF
j_gene: TRBJ1-1; abundance: NA; d_gene: NA; v_gene: TRBV12-3/TRBV12-4; CDR3nt: TGTGCCAGCAGCTCGACGGGATTCACTGAAGCTTTCTTT; CDR3aa: CASSSTGFTEAFF
j_gene: TRBJ2-7; abundance: NA; d_gene: NA; v_gene: TRBV4-3; CDR3nt: TGCGCCAGCAGCCAAGATTTAAGGACGGGTTCCACCTACGAGCAGTACTTC; CDR3aa: CASSQDLRTGSTYEQYF
j_gene: TRBJ2-1; abundance: NA; d_gene: TRBD2; v_gene: TRBV12-3/TRBV12-4; CDR3nt: TGTGCCAGCAGTTTAGGACTAGCGGGAGGGCCTAGGGATGAGCAGTTCTTC; CDR3aa: CASSLGLAGGPRDEQFF
j_gene: TRBJ2-2; abundance: NA; d_gene: NA; v_gene: TRBV7-9; CDR3nt: TGTGCCAGCAGCTCACTTTTGGGTACCGGGGAGCTGTTTTTT; CDR3aa: CASSSLLGTGELFF
j_gene: TRBJ1-1; abundance: NA; d_gene: NA; v_gene: TRBV5-1; CDR3nt: TGCGCCAGCAGCTTGACGGGCGTTCGGGAAGCTTTCTTT; CDR3aa: CASSLTGVREAFF
j_gene: TRBJ2-7; abundance: NA; d_gene: NA; v_gene: TRBV27; CDR3nt: TGTGCCAGCAGTCCAGGGGCGTTAGACTCCTACGAGCAGTACTTC; CDR3aa: CASSPGALDSYEQYF
j_gene: TRBJ2-6; abundance: NA; d_gene: NA; v_gene: TRBV5-1; CDR3nt: TGCGCCAGCAGCTTGTGGCCGGGGGTCAGCTCTGGGGCCAACGTCCTGACTTTC; CDR3aa: CASSLWPGVSSGANVLTF
j_gene: TRBJ2-7; abundance: NA; d_gene: NA; v_gene: TRBV5-6; CDR3nt: TGTGCCAGCAGCGAATCCAAGACGGGACCTTCCTACGAGCAGTACTTC; CDR3aa: CASSESKTGPSYEQYF
j_gene: TRBJ2-7; abundance: once; d_gene: TRBD1; v_gene: TRBV20-1; CDR3nt: TGCAGTGCTAGCGACAGGGTAGCCTACGAGCAGTACTTC; CDR3aa: CSASDRVAYEQYF
j_gene: TRBJ2-7; abundance: NA; d_gene: NA; v_gene: TRBV7-9; CDR3nt: TGTGCCAGCAGCCCACAGAGCGGGGACAGATACTACGAGCAGTACTTC; CDR3aa: CASSPQSGDRYYEQYF
j_gene: TRBJ2-7; abundance: NA; d_gene: NA; v_gene: TRBV4-1; CDR3nt: TGCGCCAGCAGCCAAGATAGTCAGGGGGGGTACGAGCAGTACTTC; CDR3aa: CASSQDSQGGYEQYF
j_gene: TRBJ1-1; abundance: once; d_gene: TRBD1; v_gene: TRBV19; CDR3nt: TGTGCCAGTAGTTCTCATCGGACAGGCGGCACTGAAGCTTTCTTT; CDR3aa: CASSSHRTGGTEAFF
j_gene: TRBJ2-7; abundance: NA; d_gene: NA; v_gene: TRBV13; CDR3nt: TGTGCCAGCAGCTCTTCCCCAAGGGGGTATGAGCAGTACTTC; CDR3aa: CASSSSPRGYEQYF
j_gene: TRBJ2-5; abundance: NA; d_gene: NA; v_gene: TRBV12-3/TRBV12-4; CDR3nt: TGTGCCACCTTCGGACCCCCCTGGGAGACCCAGTACTTC; CDR3aa: CATFGPPWETQYF
j_gene: TRBJ2-2; abundance: once; d_gene: TRBD2; v_gene: TRBV12-3/TRBV12-4; CDR3nt: TGTGCCAGCAGTTCCCGGTCCGCGACTAGCGGGAGGGCCGACACCGGGGAGCTGTTTTTT; CDR3aa: CASSSRSATSGRADTGELFF
j_gene: TRBJ2-1; abundance: once; d_gene: TRBD1; v_gene: TRBV30; CDR3nt: TGTGCCTGGACCCCCGGGACAGGGATCCCCAATGAGCAGTTCTTC; CDR3aa: CAWTPGTGIPNEQFF
j_gene: TRBJ2-1; abundance: NA; d_gene: TRBD1; v_gene: TRBV29-1; CDR3nt: TGCAGCGTTTCCGACAGGGCGGAATACAATGAGCAGTTCTTC; CDR3aa: CSVSDRAEYNEQFF
j_gene: TRBJ1-2; abundance: NA; d_gene: TRBD1; v_gene: TRBV9; CDR3nt: TGTGCCAGCAGCCGCGACAGGGGGAATGGCTACACCTTC; CDR3aa: CASSRDRGNGYTF
j_gene: TRBJ2-7; abundance: NA; d_gene: NA; v_gene: TRBV2; CDR3nt: TGTGCCAGCACCCTGCCCCTGCCCGGGGACACCTACGAGCAGTACTTC; CDR3aa: CASTLPLPGDTYEQYF
j_gene: TRBJ2-2; abundance: once; d_gene: TRBD1; v_gene: TRBV7-9; CDR3nt: TGTGCCAGCAGCTTAGCCCCGACAGGGACCCACGGGGAGCTGTTTTTT; CDR3aa: CASSLAPTGTHGELFF
j_gene: TRBJ2-1; abundance: NA; d_gene: TRBD1; v_gene: TRBV10-3; CDR3nt: TGTGCCATCAGTGCCGGACAGGGGGATGAGCAGTTCTTC; CDR3aa: CAISAGQGDEQFF
j_gene: TRBJ2-1; abundance: NA; d_gene: NA; v_gene: TRBV28; CDR3nt: TGTGCCAGCAGACAGCGGGTGAAGCTCTACAATGAGCAGTTCTTC; CDR3aa: CASRQRVKLYNEQFF
j_gene: TRBJ2-6; abundance: once; d_gene: NA; v_gene: TRBV5-4; CDR3nt: TGTGCCGCGGGTTACTCTGGGGCCAACGTCCTGACTTTC; CDR3aa: CAAGYSGANVLTF
j_gene: TRBJ2-7; abundance: NA; d_gene: TRBD1; v_gene: TRBV5-6; CDR3nt: TGTGCCAGCAGCCTACCGACAGGGAGTTACGAGCAGTACTTC; CDR3aa: CASSLPTGSYEQYF
j_gene: TRBJ2-1; abundance: NA; d_gene: TRBD2; v_gene: TRBV5-4; CDR3nt: TGTGCCAGCAGCCGGGGACTAGCGGGATCCGATGAGCAGTTCTTC; CDR3aa: CASSRGLAGSDEQFF
j_gene: TRBJ1-4; abundance: NA; d_gene: NA; v_gene: TRBV28; CDR3nt: TGTGCCAGCAGCCGCCCCGTACAGGGACCTAATGAAAAACTGTTTTTT; CDR3aa: CASSRPVQGPNEKLFF
j_gene: TRBJ1-1; abundance: NA; d_gene: TRBD1; v_gene: TRBV6-5; CDR3nt: TGTGCCAGCAGTTACGACAGGGTCTACACTGAAGCTTTCTTT; CDR3aa: CASSYDRVYTEAFF
j_gene: TRBJ1-2; abundance: NA; d_gene: TRBD1; v_gene: TRBV9; CDR3nt: TGTGCCAGCAGCGACCCCGGGACAGGCTTTTTCTATGGCTACACCTTC; CDR3aa: CASSDPGTGFFYGYTF
j_gene: TRBJ2-7; abundance: once; d_gene: TRBD2; v_gene: TRBV4-1; CDR3nt: TGCGCCAGCAGCCAAGATCTGCGGGAGGTTTCCTACGAGCAGTACTTC; CDR3aa: CASSQDLREVSYEQYF
j_gene: TRBJ2-2; abundance: once; d_gene: NA; v_gene: TRBV5-1; CDR3nt: TGCGCCATCAGCTTAGAGTGGATAAACACCGGGGAGCTGTTTTTT; CDR3aa: CAISLEWINTGELFF
j_gene: TRBJ1-1; abundance: once; d_gene: NA; v_gene: TRBV10-2; CDR3nt: TGCGCCAGCTTGACAGACTCCACTGAAGCTTTCTTT; CDR3aa: CASLTDSTEAFF
j_gene: TRBJ1-1; abundance: NA; d_gene: NA; v_gene: TRBV5-6; CDR3nt: TGTGCCAGCAGCTTGCGGGGTGGCCTTGAAGCTTTCTTT; CDR3aa: CASSLRGGLEAFF
j_gene: TRBJ2-3; abundance: NA; d_gene: NA; v_gene: TRBV9; CDR3nt: TGTGCCAGCAGCGTACGACTAGGAGGAAGCACAGATACGCAGTATTTT; CDR3aa: CASSVRLGGSTDTQYF
j_gene: TRBJ2-3; abundance: NA; d_gene: NA; v_gene: TRBV11-2; CDR3nt: TGTGCCAGCAGCCGCACCTCCAGCACAGATACGCAGTATTTT; CDR3aa: CASSRTSSTDTQYF
j_gene: TRBJ2-7; abundance: NA; d_gene: NA; v_gene: TRBV7-9; CDR3nt: TGTGCCAGCAGCCCCCAGGACAAGACGGAGCAGTACTTC; CDR3aa: CASSPQDKTEQYF
j_gene: TRBJ1-2; abundance: NA; d_gene: TRBD1; v_gene: TRBV11-2; CDR3nt: TGTGCCAGCAGCTTAATAGTCGATCGGGACAGGGGTAGAGGAACCTATGGCTACACCTTC; CDR3aa: CASSLIVDRDRGRGTYGYTF
j_gene: TRBJ1-2; abundance: NA; d_gene: NA; v_gene: TRBV12-3/TRBV12-4; CDR3nt: TGTGCCAGCAGGGGGACGGTCTATGGCTACACCTTC; CDR3aa: CASRGTVYGYTF
j_gene: TRBJ2-7; abundance: NA; d_gene: TRBD2; v_gene: TRBV6-2/TRBV6-3; CDR3nt: TGTGCCAGCAGTTACTCGACGACTAGCGGGAGTAGGTACGAGCAGTACTTC; CDR3aa: CASSYSTTSGSRYEQYF
j_gene: TRBJ1-1; abundance: NA; d_gene: NA; v_gene: TRBV5-1; CDR3nt: TGCGCCAGCAGCTTGGAGGCATACTCGAACACTGAAGCTTTCTTT; CDR3aa: CASSLEAYSNTEAFF
j_gene: TRBJ2-7; abundance: NA; d_gene: TRBD2; v_gene: TRBV12-5; CDR3nt: TGTGCTAGTGGTTTGATAGGACTAGCGGGAGGGCCCCTTTACGAGCAGTACTTC; CDR3aa: CASGLIGLAGGPLYEQYF
j_gene: TRBJ2-1; abundance: once; d_gene: NA; v_gene: TRBV4-1; CDR3nt: TGCGCCAGCAGCCAAGGAAGTTGGAATGAGCAGTTCTTC; CDR3aa: CASSQGSWNEQFF
j_gene: TRBJ2-7; abundance: NA; d_gene: NA; v_gene: TRBV15; CDR3nt: TGTGCCACCAGCTCCGAAGCGGCAGGGTCTTACGAGCAGTACTTC; CDR3aa: CATSSEAAGSYEQYF
j_gene: TRBJ2-7; abundance: NA; d_gene: NA; v_gene: TRBV3-1; CDR3nt: TGTGCCAGCAGCCAACGCGCCTACGAGCAGTACTTC; CDR3aa: CASSQRAYEQYF
j_gene: TRBJ1-5; abundance: NA; d_gene: NA; v_gene: TRBV10-3; CDR3nt: TGTGCCATCAGTGAGGGACACTTAAGAGGGTATAGCAATCAGCCCCAGCTTTTT; CDR3aa: CAISEGHLRGYSNQPQLF
j_gene: TRBJ1-2; abundance: NA; d_gene: NA; v_gene: TRBV9; CDR3nt: TGTGCCAGCAGCGCATCCGGGACGGCTAACTATGGCTACACCTTC; CDR3aa: CASSASGTANYGYTF
j_gene: TRBJ2-7; abundance: NA; d_gene: NA; v_gene: TRBV14; CDR3nt: TGTGCCACCCTTCCTTACGAGCAGTACTTC; CDR3aa: CATLPYEQYF
j_gene: TRBJ2-7; abundance: NA; d_gene: TRBD1; v_gene: TRBV6-5; CDR3nt: TGTGCCAGCAGTTCCCTAGGACAGGGGTCCTACGAGCAGTACTTC; CDR3aa: CASSSLGQGSYEQYF
j_gene: TRBJ2-5; abundance: NA; d_gene: TRBD1; v_gene: TRBV12-3/TRBV12-4; CDR3nt: TGTGCCAGCAGTTCCTACGACAGGGCGGAGACCCAGTACTTC; CDR3aa: CASSSYDRAETQYF
j_gene: TRBJ2-7; abundance: NA; d_gene: NA; v_gene: TRBV4-3; CDR3nt: TGCGCCAGCAGCCAAGATCCCAGGGCCGACGAGCAGTACTTC; CDR3aa: CASSQDPRADEQYF
j_gene: TRBJ1-2; abundance: once; d_gene: TRBD1; v_gene: TRBV29-1; CDR3nt: TGCAGCGTCCCGGACAGGGCCTATGGCTACACCTTC; CDR3aa: CSVPDRAYGYTF
j_gene: TRBJ2-7; abundance: NA; d_gene: NA; v_gene: TRBV6-2/TRBV6-3; CDR3nt: TGTGCCAGCAGTTACTCGATACGGACGGGCACCTCCCCCTACGAGCAGTACTTC; CDR3aa: CASSYSIRTGTSPYEQYF
j_gene: TRBJ2-1; abundance: once; d_gene: TRBD2; v_gene: TRBV9; CDR3nt: TGTGCCAGCAGCCTGGGACTAGCGGGGGGTGTAGATGAGCAGTTCTTC; CDR3aa: CASSLGLAGGVDEQFF